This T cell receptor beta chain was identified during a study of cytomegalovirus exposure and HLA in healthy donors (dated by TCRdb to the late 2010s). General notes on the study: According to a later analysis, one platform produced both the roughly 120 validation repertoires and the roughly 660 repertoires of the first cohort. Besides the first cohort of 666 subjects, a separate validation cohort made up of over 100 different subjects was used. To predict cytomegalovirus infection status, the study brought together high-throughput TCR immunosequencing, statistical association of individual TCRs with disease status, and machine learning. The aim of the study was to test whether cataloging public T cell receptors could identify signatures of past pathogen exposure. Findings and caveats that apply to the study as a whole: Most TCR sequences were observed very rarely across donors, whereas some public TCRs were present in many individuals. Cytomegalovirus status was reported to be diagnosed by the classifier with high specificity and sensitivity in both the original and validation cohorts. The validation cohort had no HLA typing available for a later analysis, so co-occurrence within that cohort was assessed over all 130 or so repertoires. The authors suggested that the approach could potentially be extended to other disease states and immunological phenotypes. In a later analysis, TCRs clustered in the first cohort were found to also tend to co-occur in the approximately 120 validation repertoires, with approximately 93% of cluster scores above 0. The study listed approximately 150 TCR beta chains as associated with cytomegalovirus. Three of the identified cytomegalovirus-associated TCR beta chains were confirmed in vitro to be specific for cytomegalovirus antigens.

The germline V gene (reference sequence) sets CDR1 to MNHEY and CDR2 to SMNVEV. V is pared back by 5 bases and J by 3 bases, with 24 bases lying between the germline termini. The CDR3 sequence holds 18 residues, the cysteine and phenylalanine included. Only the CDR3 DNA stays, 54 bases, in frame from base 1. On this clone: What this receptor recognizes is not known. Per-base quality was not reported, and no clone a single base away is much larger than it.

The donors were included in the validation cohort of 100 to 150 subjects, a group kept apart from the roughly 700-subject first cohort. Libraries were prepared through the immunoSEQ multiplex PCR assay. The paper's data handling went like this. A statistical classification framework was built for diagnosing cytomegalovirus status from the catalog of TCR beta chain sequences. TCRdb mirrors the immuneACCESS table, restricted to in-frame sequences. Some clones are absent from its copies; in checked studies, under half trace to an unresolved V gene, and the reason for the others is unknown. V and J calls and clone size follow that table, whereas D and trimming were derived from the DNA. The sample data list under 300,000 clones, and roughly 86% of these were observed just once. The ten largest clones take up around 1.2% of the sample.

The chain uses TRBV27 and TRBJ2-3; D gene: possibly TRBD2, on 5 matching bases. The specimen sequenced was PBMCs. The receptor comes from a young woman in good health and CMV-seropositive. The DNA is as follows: TGTGCCAGCAGTCCCCTCGGTGACTACCTTTTTCGAACAGATACGCAGTATTTT. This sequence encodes CASSPLGDYLFRTDTQYF.